These 10 T cell receptor beta chains originate from one sample sequenced in a study of CD8+ T cells in alopecia areata. This sample's treatment: oral pan-JAK inhibitor, 5-10 mg twice daily. Reverse transcribed after extraction, RNA yielded cDNA as the sequencing template. Assay: immunoSEQ multiplex PCR; the TCRdb copy retains only in-frame clones and omits some. Here the sample spans under 350,000 clones, roughly 64% being singletons. The source was CD4+ T cells sorted from blood, collected at week 24, from a patient treated with tofacitinib. The receptors originated from a human donor with alopecia areata.

About this clone: Mismatch with germline at one junction end may stem from a read error. V and J are TRBV7-7 and TRBJ2-7, with TRBD1 matching 7 bases. CDR3 length equals 14 residues. Germline loops: CDR1 SSHAT, CDR2 FNYEAQ (reference sequence). CDR3 nucleotides: TGTGCTAGCAGCTTAGAGCCAGGGGGCTACGAGCAGTACTTC. It encodes CASSLEPGGYEQYF. The whole variable domain, remainder taken from reference TRBV7-7 and TRBJ2-7, is GAGVSQSPRYKVTKRGQDVTLRCDPISSHATLYWYQQALGQGPEFLTYFNYEAQPDKSGLPSDRFSAERPEGSISTLTIQRTEQRDSAMYRCASSLEPGGYEQYFGPGTRLTVT.

The chain links TRBV18 to TRBJ1-1; D remains unclear. Trimming removed 0 bases from V and 1 base from J, with 6 bases in between. Germline CDR1 reads KGHSH; CDR2 reads LQKENI. The CDR3 runs 14 residues. CDR3 residues: CASSPPNGNTEAFF. Here the CDR3 DNA reads TGTGCCAGCTCACCACCGAATGGGAACACTGAAGCTTTCTTT.

The chain employs TRBV2 and TRBJ2-3; D remains unclear. Germline lookup yields CDR1 SNHLY and CDR2 FYNNEI. The CDR3 sequence is 13 residues long. Trimming removed 6 bases from V and 4 bases from J, with 11 bases in between. CDR3 DNA: TGTGCCAGCAGAACCCCAGGCGCAGATACGCAGTATTTT. The encoded protein is CASRTPGADTQYF.

This chain links TRBV18 with TRBJ2-7; the D gene is possibly TRBD1 (6 bases). CDR1 is KGHSH and CDR2 is LQKENI in the germline V gene. The CDR3 spans 13 residues. V was pared by 5 bases and J by 1 base, with 9 bases between. The CDR3, as DNA: TGTGCCAGCTCATCCGGGACATCCTACGAGCAGTACTTC. It is translated as CASSSGTSYEQYF.

V usage is TRBV5-1 and J usage is TRBJ1-2; the D gene is possibly TRBD1 (5 bases). The CDR3 runs 13 residues. Trimming took off 0 bases at V and 9 bases at J, with 12 bases between the two ends. Germline V CDR1 and CDR2: SGHRS, YFSETQ. CDR3 sequence: CASSLELGRRYTF. The DNA for the CDR3 is TGCGCCAGCAGCTTGGAGTTGGGGCGGCGCTACACCTTC.

This rearrangement joins TRBV11-1 to TRBJ2-6; 9 bases are a match to TRBD1. The CDR3 consists of 18 residues. CDR1 and CDR2 from the germline V gene are SGHAT and FQDESV (reference sequence). Losses at the gene ends were 1 base for V and 0 bases for J; bases not matched to a gene: 4. This CDR3 reads CASSLGMGQGSGANVLTF. CDR3 nucleotide sequence: TGTGCCAGCAGCTTAGGAATGGGACAGGGCTCTGGGGCCAACGTCCTGACTTTC.

V and J are TRBV30 and TRBJ1-4; D gene uncertain. Germline V lookup: CDR1 GTSNPN, CDR2 SVGIG (reference sequence). This CDR3 is built from 13 residues. V lost 3 bases to trimming and J lost 5 bases, with 10 bases between them. The CDR3: CAWSEGSNEKLFF. As DNA, the CDR3 is TGTGCCTGGAGCGAGGGAAGCAATGAAAAACTGTTTTTT.

In this sample, this clone turned up a few times. The chain links TRBV30 to TRBJ1-2; perhaps TRBD1 as D (5 bases). V lost 4 bases and J lost 5, with 14 bases in between. Germline V gene data show CDR1 as GTSNPN and CDR2 as SVGIG (reference sequence). This CDR3 is 13 amino acids long. The CDR3 bases are TGTGCCTGGAAGACGGCAGGGACTTATGGCTACACCTTC. Encoded protein: CAWKTAGTYGYTF.

The chain uses TRBV9 and TRBJ2-4, with 7 bases that match TRBD1. This CDR3 is built from 12 residues. Germline V lookup: CDR1 SGDLS, CDR2 YYNGEE. With 2 bases clipped from V and 13 bases from J, the junction kept 6 bases outside the gene matches. The CDR3 sequence is CASSVKQGRQYF. The CDR3 DNA sequence: TGTGCCAGCAGCGTCAAACAGGGGCGGCAGTACTTC.

The chain uses TRBV4-2 and TRBJ2-1, with TRBD2 as a possible D gene (7 bases). V was shortened by 4 bases and J by 9 bases, with 19 bases between the two germline ends. The CDR3 loop spans 15 amino acids. Germline V gives CDR1 LGHNA, CDR2 YNFKEQ. The CDR3 DNA is TGTGCCAGCAGCCCAGGTCGGGGGGCCGGTGGTGAGCAGTTCTTC. This translates into CASSPGRGAGGEQFF.